Here is one TCR beta chain with its context. This entry comes from a study of PD-L1 blockade in urothelial cancer. The ends were cut back, 6 bases at V and 0 bases at J, with 11 bases in the middle. Germline V gene data show CDR1 as MDHEN and CDR2 as SYDVKM. This CDR3 has 14 amino acids. Data came from immunoSEQ multiplex PCR; TCRdb stores just in-frame clones and leaves some out. The sample consists of 40,000 to 55,000 clones, around 90% of them appearing once. The sample's time point: peripheral blood 6 weeks after treatment start. This receptor was taken from a man in his sixties with urothelial cancer. The chain joins TRBV28 to TRBJ1-1; unclear D gene. Sequences were derived from PBMCs, sampled around atezolizumab (anti-PD-L1) treatment. The CDR3 nucleotides read TGTGCCAGCAGCGGTCCACCTTTGAACACTGAAGCTTTCTTT. Amino acids: CASSGPPLNTEAFF.